This T cell receptor beta chain was captured in a study of blood T cell repertoires in COVID-19. About the research overall: From the United States, Italy and Spain came samples of acute and convalescent COVID-19.

Germline V gene sequence: CDR1 SGHTA, CDR2 FQGTGA. With V trimmed by 8 bases and J by 3 bases, 7 bases remained unmatched. The length of the CDR3 is 14 residues. Assay: immunoSEQ multiplex PCR; the TCRdb copy retains only in-frame clones and omits some. The data hold about 280,000 clones, with around 87% observed a single time. The sequence derives from a woman between 45 and 60 years old who had recovered from COVID-19. Sequencing used peripheral blood. J is TRBJ2-3 and V is TRBV7-3; 8 bases match TRBD2. This chain's CDR3 is CASRAGATTDTQYF. The CDR3 bases are TGTGCCAGCCGAGCGGGGGCCACTACAGATACGCAGTATTTT.